A single T cell receptor beta chain is shown here with its context. The antigen remains undetermined. This entry is derived from a study of shared clonotypes between healthy human individuals. Study-wide results and limits: Sampling was confined to blood; repertoires within tissues likely differ.

Each unsorted PBMC replicate got 300 ng genomic DNA, tens of thousands of genomes. Sequencing was performed with immunoSEQ multiplex PCR; in TCRdb, only in-frame clones are kept and a portion is missing. The repertoire consists of around 450,000 clones, with about four fifths occurring once and the leading ten covering roughly 13%. Material: PBMCs. The clonotype was recovered from a woman aged 40 to 50 in good health. Some clones in this sample may be carry-over from other donors' samples.

CDR3 DNA sequence: TGCGCCAGCAGCTTGGTTCCGAAGAACACTGAAGCTTTCTTT. The encoded protein is CASSLVPKNTEAFF. The chain uses TRBV5-1 and TRBJ1-1; D unresolved. This CDR3 has 14 residues. The V gene lost 0 bases and the J gene lost 1 base, with 7 bases spanning the gap. The germline V gene encodes CDR1 SGHRS and CDR2 YFSETQ.